This T cell receptor (beta chain) appears in the sequencing data of a study of T cell responses to AZD1222 COVID-19 vaccine. Study summary: Pooled together were second doses at about 4 or about 12 weeks. Study-level results: Baseline seropositives among AZD1222 recipients totaled only five to seven.

A note on this clone: The antigen remains unidentified.

The method was immunoSEQ multiplex PCR; TCRdb's version includes in-frame clones alone and lacks a portion of them. Seen here are under 110,000 clones, 90% observed once, and the top ten hold 1% to 1.5%. This CDR3 has 13 amino acids. Trimming stripped 1 base from V and 6 bases from J, with 8 bases between. Germline lookup yields CDR1 SGHAT and CDR2 FQNNGV. The specimen was peripheral blood, collected on day 0 of AZD1222 vaccination. The receptor comes from an adult in good health. The chain combines TRBV11-2 with TRBJ2-3; D remains ambiguous. In DNA form, the CDR3 reads TGTGCCAGCAGCTTAGTAGTATCGGATACGCAGTATTTT. This encodes CASSLVVSDTQYF.